This TCR beta chain is from a study of OX40 agonist ivuxolimab in advanced cancers. Turning to the study itself: Participants averaged approximately 65 years of age (range 23 to 79) and were around 85% male.

Overall study results and limits: Several nonresponders also turned out to have low normalized T-cell clonal expansion.

Profiling relied on immunoSEQ multiplex PCR, and the TCRdb table lists in-frame clones only, not all of them. The sample consists of 55,000 to 65,000 clones, approximately 91% of them appearing once. This clone was observed once. The antigen remains undetermined. The origin of this receptor is an adult with an advanced solid tumor such as melanoma, head and neck, liver or kidney cancer. Here the sequenced sample was CD4+ or CD8+ T cells sorted from blood, taken in a trial of the OX40 agonist ivuxolimab.

The CDR3 DNA sequence: TGTGCCAGCAGCTTAGCGCTAATAGGGGGGGATGGCTACACCTTC. Translated: CASSLALIGGDGYTF. The chain employs TRBV7-2 and TRBJ1-2; D possibly corresponds to TRBD1 (6 bases). The V gene lost 0 bases and the J gene lost 6 bases, with 14 bases spanning the gap. Germline lookup yields CDR1 SGHTA and CDR2 FQGNSA. This CDR3 spans 15 amino acids.